This is a list of T cell receptor beta chains from one sample in a study of blood T cell repertoires in COVID-19. Assay: immunoSEQ multiplex PCR; the TCRdb copy retains only in-frame clones and omits some. Of roughly 340,000 clones listed, about 87% are singletons. Sequencing used PBMCs or T cells enriched from blood (not recorded which). These receptors were obtained from a man aged 40-49 years in a cohort exposed to, infected with or recovered from COVID-19 (not recorded which). The CDR3 runs from the conserved cysteine through the conserved F or W. A D gene is named only where the DNA matches it firmly. Some rows have no size entry. The others give once, few or many, or a class for an expanded clone.

v_call	j_call	clone_size	d_call	cdr3_nt	cdr3_aa
TRBV3-1/TRBV3-2	TRBJ2-1	.	.	TGTGCCAGCAGCCAAGGTGTAGCGGAGAGCGGTGAGCAGTTCTTC	CASSQGVAESGEQFF
TRBV28	TRBJ2-7	.	TRBD1	TGTGCCAGCAGTTCCTCCGGGACAGGGACCTACGAGCAGTACTTC	CASSSSGTGTYEQYF
TRBV2	TRBJ2-1	.	TRBD2	TGTGCCAGCGTATGGCGGGAGGGAGCTGAGCAGTTCTTC	CASVWREGAEQFF
TRBV5-8	TRBJ2-7	.	.	TGTGCCAGCAGCTTAACCCCGGGACAACAGAATTTTGCCGAGCAGTACTTC	CASSLTPGQQNFAEQYF
TRBV3-1/TRBV3-2	TRBJ2-7	.	TRBD2	TGTGCCAGCAGCCACGCAACTAGCGGGAGTTACGAGCAGTACTTC	CASSHATSGSYEQYF
TRBV28	TRBJ2-7	.	TRBD1	TGTGCCAGCAGCACGTCCGGGACAGGACACTACGAGCAGTACTTC	CASSTSGTGHYEQYF
TRBV2	TRBJ2-7	.	.	TGTGCCAGCAGGGGAGCCTACGAGCAGTACTTC	CASRGAYEQYF
TRBV5-1	TRBJ1-2	.	TRBD1	TGCGCCAGCAGCTGGACAGGGGAAGATGGCTACACCTTC	CASSWTGEDGYTF
TRBV21-1	TRBJ1-4	.	.	TGTGCCAGCAGCAGCAAAGGCAGGGACAGGGCTGCAACTAATGAAAAACTGTTTTTT	CASSSKGRDRAATNEKLFF
TRBV19	TRBJ2-7	once	TRBD2	TGTGCCAGTAGTATGTCTGGGACTAGCGGGAGGTACGAGCAGTACTTC	CASSMSGTSGRYEQYF
TRBV5-1	TRBJ2-3	.	.	TGCGCCAGCAGCACGCAGGGTTTCTGGACAGATACGCAGTATTTT	CASSTQGFWTDTQYF
TRBV11-2	TRBJ2-3	.	.	TGTGCCAGCAGCTTAGGTGGCTCGGCAGGGTCTCTAGGGCAGTATTTT	CASSLGGSAGSLGQYF
TRBV27	TRBJ2-1	once	TRBD2	TGTGCCAGCAGTAGGCTAGCGGGAGGGTCGTTCAATGAGCAGTTCTTC	CASSRLAGGSFNEQFF
TRBV29-1	TRBJ1-2	.	TRBD1	TGCAGCGTTGAGGGGCAGGGGGCGGGTGGCTACACCTTC	CSVEGQGAGGYTF
TRBV11-2	TRBJ2-1	few	TRBD2	TGTGCCAGCAGTACGGGACTAGCGGTTTACAATGAGCAGTTCTTC	CASSTGLAVYNEQFF
TRBV5-4	TRBJ2-1	.	.	TGTGCCAGCAGGACAGGAACCCACAGAGGCAATGAGCAGTTCTTC	CASRTGTHRGNEQFF
TRBV20-1	TRBJ1-2	.	.	TGCAGTGCTAGTGTGGGGAGCTATGGCTACACCTTC	CSASVGSYGYTF
TRBV24-1	TRBJ2-2	.	TRBD2	TGTGCCACCAGCCCGGGGGGGCTTGGTGGAACCGGGGAGCTGTTTTTT	CATSPGGLGGTGELFF